Shown below are 16 T cell receptor beta chains from a single sample sequenced in a study of type 1 regulatory T cells. Via MiXCR, TCRdb re-called the reads, giving one row per CDR3 protein. The table lists about 65,000 distinct CDR3 sequences, about 48% of them singletons. These receptors have no known antigen. Material for sequencing was cultured non-Tr1 T cells, either the whole culture or a sorted T cell fraction (not recorded which). The receptors were gathered from a human donor in good health.

The chain combines TRBV5-1 with TRBJ2-2; the match to TRBD2 covers 7 bases. This CDR3 spans 16 amino acids. After removal of 6 bases from V and 5 bases from J, the junction contained 13 bases not matched to a gene. Germline V lookup: CDR1 SGHRS, CDR2 YFSETQ. CDR3: CASTPSGSSGTGELFF. CDR3 coding DNA: TGCGCCAGCACCCCTAGCGGTTCCTCAGGTACCGGGGAGCTGTTTTTT.

The sample holds a few counts of this clonotype. The chain couples TRBV29-1 to TRBJ2-3; D is possibly TRBD2 (7 bases). In germline, CDR1 is SQVTM, CDR2 ANQGSEA. This CDR3 is built from 12 residues. Trimming took off 6 bases at V and 4 bases at J, with 11 bases between the two ends. CDR3 sequence reads: CSVFGGPDTQYF. The CDR3 nucleotides read TGCAGCGTCTTCGGGGGGCCAGATACGCAGTATTTT.

This clonotype was detected only a few times. The chain links TRBV20-1 to TRBJ2-2; possible D gene TRBD1, 5 bases. The ends were cut back, 6 bases at V and 0 bases at J, with 17 bases in the middle. The CDR3 sequence is 16 residues long. Per germline, CDR1 DFQATT and CDR2 SNEGSKA (reference sequence). The CDR3 DNA reads TGCAGTGCCACCCAGGTTGGCAGGGCGAACACCGGGGAGCTGTTTTTT. As protein: CSATQVGRANTGELFF.

The chain carries TRBV7-9 and TRBJ2-1; D tentatively fits TRBD1 or TRBD2 (6 bases each). The CDR3 totals 14 residues. CDR1 is SEHNR, CDR2 FQNEAQ, per germline (reference sequence). V gave up 2 bases and J gave up 6 bases, with 11 bases separating them. The DNA of the CDR3 is TGTGCCAGCAGCTTATGGGGGGCCTTCAATGAGCAGTTCTTC. Translating gives CASSLWGAFNEQFF. The variable domain in full, with the rest retrieved from reference TRBV7-9 and TRBJ2-1, is DTGVSQNPRHKITKRGQNVTFRCDPISEHNRLYWYRQTLGQGPEFLTYFQNEAQLEKSRLLSDRFSAERPKGSFSTLEIQRTEQGDSAMYLCASSLWGAFNEQFFGPGTRLTVL.

The chain is built from TRBV20-1 and TRBJ2-1; 9 bases are shared with TRBD2. Germline lookup yields CDR1 DFQATT and CDR2 SNEGSKA (reference sequence). V dropped 3 bases and J dropped 9; count of bases not matched to a gene: 9. The CDR3 contains 14 residues. As DNA, the CDR3 is TGCAGTGCTAGTAGGCGGGGGGGCCTTGGTGAGCAGTTCTTC. It encodes CSASRRGGLGEQFF.

V is TRBV5-1 and J is TRBJ1-1; TRBD1 might be the D (6 bases). This CDR3 has 17 residues. Germline V gives CDR1 SGHRS, CDR2 YFSETQ. V lost 1 base and J lost 4, with 20 bases in between. CDR3 DNA: TGCGCCAGCAGCTTGAACCCAGGGGTCGGGATGAGCACTGAAGCTTTCTTT. Residues: CASSLNPGVGMSTEAFF.

This sequence joins TRBV6-2 or TRBV6-3 and TRBJ2-4; D uncertain. The CDR3 is 13 residues long. V lost 3 bases and J 8 bases, leaving 11 bases between the germline ends. Germline CDR1 is MNHEY and CDR2 is SVGEGT. This chain's CDR3 is CASSYGREYIQYF. In DNA, the CDR3 is TGTGCCAGCAGTTATGGAAGGGAATACATTCAGTACTTC.

The table lists this clonotype with a count of one. The chain links TRBV4-3 to TRBJ2-2; 8 nucleotides agree with TRBD1. The CDR3 extends over 13 amino acids. Germline CDR1 reads LGHNA; CDR2 reads YSLEER. Trimming cost V 4 bases and J 6 bases; bases outside gene matches: 1. CDR3 sequence: CASSRQGSGELFF. CDR3 nucleotide sequence: TGCGCCAGCAGCCGACAGGGGTCCGGGGAGCTGTTTTTT.

This rearrangement joins TRBV19 to TRBJ1-2, with 8 positions matching TRBD1. Germline V gene sequence: CDR1 LNHDA, CDR2 SQIVND (reference sequence). The CDR3 has 14 residues. V lost 1 base and J lost 7; bases outside the gene matches: 5. The CDR3 here is CASSIVTGQGGYTF. CDR3 DNA: TGTGCCAGTAGTATAGTAACTGGACAGGGTGGCTACACCTTC.

This chain uses TRBV7-9 with TRBJ2-2, with 9 bases lining up with TRBD1. Germline V gives CDR1 SEHNR, CDR2 FQNEAQ (reference sequence). The CDR3 covers 15 residues. V dropped 3 bases and J dropped 6; count of bases not matched to a gene: 5. The CDR3 spells CASSLGQGVAGELFF. CDR3 nucleotide sequence: TGTGCCAGCAGCTTGGGACAGGGCGTCGCCGGGGAGCTGTTTTTT.

This clonotype was found many times. The CDR3 sequence: CSALGLKETQYF. CDR3 bases: TGCAGTGCCCTCGGACTGAAAGAGACCCAGTACTTC. The chain recombines TRBV20-1 with TRBJ2-5, with D perhaps TRBD2 (5 bases). Germline lookup yields CDR1 DFQATT and CDR2 SNEGSKA (reference sequence). V lost 6 bases, J lost 3 bases, and 11 bases lay in between. This CDR3 is 12 amino acids long.

Turning to this clonotype: One end of the junction does not line up with germline, which may come from a read error. The chain carries TRBV7-2 and TRBJ1-1; tentative D call: TRBD1 (6 bases). This CDR3 comprises 14 residues. Germline lookup yields CDR1 SGHTA and CDR2 FQGNSA. The CDR3, as DNA: TGTGCCAGCAGCTTAGCAGGGGGAAACACTGAAGCTTTATTT. Translating gives CASSLAGGNTEALF.

Only a few counts were recorded for this clonotype. The V and J genes are TRBV7-7 and TRBJ1-1, with D hard to call. This CDR3 is 14 amino acids long. V was clipped by 1 base and J by 0 bases, with 6 bases between them. Germline V gene sequence: CDR1 SSHAT, CDR2 FNYEAQ (reference sequence). The CDR3 loop is CASSLGLLNTEAFF. The CDR3 DNA is TGTGCCAGCAGCTTAGGCCTCTTGAACACTGAAGCTTTCTTT.

The CDR3 loop is CASGTSVADTQYF. The CDR3 coding sequence is TGCGCCAGTGGGACTAGTGTCGCAGATACGCAGTATTTT. The V gene is TRBV5-1, the J gene TRBJ2-3; 8 bases are a match to TRBD2. This CDR3 has 13 residues. From germline, CDR1 is SGHRS and CDR2 YFSETQ. Trimming at V came to 8 bases and at J to 4 bases, leaving 6 bases not matched to a gene.

As regards this clonotype: Since a much larger clone is just one base distant, this may be a read error. V usage is TRBV20-1 and J usage is TRBJ2-1; 8 bases are a match to TRBD2. Germline V gene lookup returns CDR1 DFQATT and CDR2 SNEGSKA (reference sequence). Trimming at V came to 1 base and at J to 15 bases, leaving 5 bases not matched to a gene. The length of the CDR3 is 11 residues. The chain's CDR3 is CSARGRGGLFF. DNA of the CDR3: TGCAGTGCTAGAGGTCGGGGGGGGCTGTTCTTC.

The chain has TRBV20-1 and TRBJ1-5; possibly TRBD1 for D (6 bases). The CDR3 is made up of 15 amino acids. The germline V gene has CDR1 DFQATT and CDR2 SNEGSKA (reference sequence). Trimming removed 2 bases from V and 6 bases from J, with 17 bases in between. The CDR3 is CSARSHRAPSQPQHF. Written as DNA, the CDR3 is TGCAGTGCTAGAAGCCACAGGGCCCCCAGTCAGCCCCAGCATTTT.